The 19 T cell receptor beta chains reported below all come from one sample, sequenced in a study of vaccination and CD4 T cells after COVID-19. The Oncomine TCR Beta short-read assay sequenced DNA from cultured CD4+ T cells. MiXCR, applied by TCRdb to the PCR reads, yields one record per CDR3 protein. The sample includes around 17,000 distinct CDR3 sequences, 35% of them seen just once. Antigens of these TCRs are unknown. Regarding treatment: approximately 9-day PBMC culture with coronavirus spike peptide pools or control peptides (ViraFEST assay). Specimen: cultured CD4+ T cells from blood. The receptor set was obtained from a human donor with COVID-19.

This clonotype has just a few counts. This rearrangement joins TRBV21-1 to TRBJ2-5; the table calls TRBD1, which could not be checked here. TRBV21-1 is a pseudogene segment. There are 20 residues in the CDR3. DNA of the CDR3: TGTGCCAGCACCAAATACCCGGACAGGGCCAGATTTGACTGGCAAGAGACCCAGTACTTC. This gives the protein CASTKYPDRARFDWQETQYF.

The CDR3 DNA is TGTGCCAGCAGCACAGGAGCCCTCTACGAGCAGTACTTC. This codes for CASSTGALYEQYF. The chain combines TRBV11-1 with TRBJ2-7; a possible D gene is TRBD1 (5 bases). This CDR3 is 13 amino acids long. V lost 5 bases and J lost 3, with 11 bases in between. Germline V gene lookup returns CDR1 SGHAT and CDR2 FQDESV (reference sequence).

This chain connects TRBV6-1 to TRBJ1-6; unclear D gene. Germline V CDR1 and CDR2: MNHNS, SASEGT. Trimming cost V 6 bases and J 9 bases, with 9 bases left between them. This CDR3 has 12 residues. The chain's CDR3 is CASSTAASPLHF. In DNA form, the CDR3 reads TGTGCCAGCAGCACAGCGGCTTCACCCCTCCACTTT.

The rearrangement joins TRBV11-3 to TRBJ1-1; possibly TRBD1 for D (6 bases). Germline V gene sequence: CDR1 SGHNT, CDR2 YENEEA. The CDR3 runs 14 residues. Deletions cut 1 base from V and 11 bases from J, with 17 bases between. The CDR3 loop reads CASSLGGTRVDAFF. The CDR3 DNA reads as TGTGCCAGCAGCTTAGGGGGGACAAGGGTTGACGCTTTCTTT. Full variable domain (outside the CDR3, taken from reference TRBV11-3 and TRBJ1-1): EAGVVQSPRYKIIEKKQPVAFWCNPISGHNTLYWYLQNLGQGPELLIRYENEEAVDDSQLPKDRFSAERLKGVDSTLKIQPAELGDSAVYLCASSLGGTRVDAFFGQGTRLTVV.

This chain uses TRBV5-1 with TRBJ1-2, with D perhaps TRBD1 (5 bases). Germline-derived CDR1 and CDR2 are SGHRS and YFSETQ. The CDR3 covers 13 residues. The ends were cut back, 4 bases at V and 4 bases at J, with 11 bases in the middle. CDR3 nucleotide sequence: TGCGCCAGCAGCGAGGGGACGCCCTATGGCTACACCTTC. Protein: CASSEGTPYGYTF.

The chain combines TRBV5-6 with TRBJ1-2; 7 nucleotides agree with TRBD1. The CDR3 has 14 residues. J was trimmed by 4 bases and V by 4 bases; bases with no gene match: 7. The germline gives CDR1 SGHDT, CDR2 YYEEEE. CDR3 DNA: TGTGCCAGCAGCCCGGGACAGCCTGGCTATGGCTACACCTTC. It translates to CASSPGQPGYGYTF.

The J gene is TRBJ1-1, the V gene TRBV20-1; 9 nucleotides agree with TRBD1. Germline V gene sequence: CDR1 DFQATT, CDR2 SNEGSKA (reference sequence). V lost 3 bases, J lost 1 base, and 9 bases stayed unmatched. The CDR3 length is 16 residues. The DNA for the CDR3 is TGCAGTGCTAGCCCCTGGACAGGGGCGAAGAACACTGAAGCTTTCTTT. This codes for CSASPWTGAKNTEAFF.

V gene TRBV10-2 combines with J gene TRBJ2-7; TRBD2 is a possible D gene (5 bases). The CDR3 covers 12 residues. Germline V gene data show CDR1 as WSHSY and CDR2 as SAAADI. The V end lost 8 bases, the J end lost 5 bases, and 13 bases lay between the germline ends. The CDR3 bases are TGCGCCAGCGGCCTAGCCCTCCACGAGCAGTACTTC. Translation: CASGLALHEQYF.

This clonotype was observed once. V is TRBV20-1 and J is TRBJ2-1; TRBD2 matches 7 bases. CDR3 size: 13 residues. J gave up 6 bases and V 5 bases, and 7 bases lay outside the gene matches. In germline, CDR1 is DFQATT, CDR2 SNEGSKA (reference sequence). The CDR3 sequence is CSAPGLGFNEQFF. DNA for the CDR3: TGCAGTGCTCCCGGACTAGGCTTCAATGAGCAGTTCTTC.

CDR3 sequence (DNA): TGTGCCAGCAGCTTATCGAACAGGGGACAAGAGACCCAGTACTTC. Translating it yields CASSLSNRGQETQYF. J is TRBJ2-5 and V is TRBV11-2, with 7 bases aligning to TRBD1. V lost 2 bases and J lost 2; bases outside the gene matches: 5. The germline V gene encodes CDR1 SGHAT and CDR2 FQNNGV. The CDR3 sequence is 15 residues long.

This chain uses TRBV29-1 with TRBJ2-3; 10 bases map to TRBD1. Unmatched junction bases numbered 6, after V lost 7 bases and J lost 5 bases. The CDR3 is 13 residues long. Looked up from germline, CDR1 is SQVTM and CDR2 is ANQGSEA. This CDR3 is CSADRGRKDTQYF. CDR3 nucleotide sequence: TGCAGCGCTGACAGGGGGCGCAAAGATACGCAGTATTTT.

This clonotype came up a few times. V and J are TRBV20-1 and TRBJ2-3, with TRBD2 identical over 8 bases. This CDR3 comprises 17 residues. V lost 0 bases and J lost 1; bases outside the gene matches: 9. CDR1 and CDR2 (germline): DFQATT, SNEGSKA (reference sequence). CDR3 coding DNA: TGCAGTGCTAGAGATATCCGATCAGCGGGGGGCACAGATACGCAGTATTTT. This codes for CSARDIRSAGGTDTQYF.

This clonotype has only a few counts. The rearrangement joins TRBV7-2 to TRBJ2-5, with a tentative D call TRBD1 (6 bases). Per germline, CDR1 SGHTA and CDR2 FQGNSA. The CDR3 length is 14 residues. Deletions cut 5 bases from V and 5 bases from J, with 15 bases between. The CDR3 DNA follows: TGTGCCAGCAGCCTGAGAGACAGGCGTGAGACCCAGTACTTC. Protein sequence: CASSLRDRRETQYF.

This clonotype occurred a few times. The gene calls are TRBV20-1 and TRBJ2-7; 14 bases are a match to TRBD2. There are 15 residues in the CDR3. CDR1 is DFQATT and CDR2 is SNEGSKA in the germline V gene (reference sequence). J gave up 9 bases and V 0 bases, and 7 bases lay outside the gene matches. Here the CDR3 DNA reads TGCAGTGCTAGAGATGTGCGAGGACTAGCGGGGGGGCAGTACTTC. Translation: CSARDVRGLAGGQYF.

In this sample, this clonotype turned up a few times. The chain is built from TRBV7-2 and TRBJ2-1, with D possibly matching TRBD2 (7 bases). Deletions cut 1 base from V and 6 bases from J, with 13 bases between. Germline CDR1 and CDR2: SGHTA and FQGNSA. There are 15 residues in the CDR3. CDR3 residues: CASSLGGRGSNEQFF. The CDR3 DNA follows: TGTGCCAGCAGCTTAGGAGGGAGGGGGAGCAATGAGCAGTTCTTC.

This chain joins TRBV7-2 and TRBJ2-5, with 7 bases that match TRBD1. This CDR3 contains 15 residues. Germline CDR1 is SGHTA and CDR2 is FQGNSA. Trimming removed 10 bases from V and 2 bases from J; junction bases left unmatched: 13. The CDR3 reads CATRTGDVRQETQYF. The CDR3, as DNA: TGTGCCACCCGCACAGGGGACGTCAGACAAGAGACCCAGTACTTC.

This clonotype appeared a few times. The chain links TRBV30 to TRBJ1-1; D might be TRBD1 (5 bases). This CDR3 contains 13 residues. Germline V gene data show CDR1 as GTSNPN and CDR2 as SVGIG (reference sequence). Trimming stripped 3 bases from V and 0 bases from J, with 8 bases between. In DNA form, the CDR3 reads TGTGCCTGGAGGGCGGGGGTGAACACTGAAGCTTTCTTT. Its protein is CAWRAGVNTEAFF.

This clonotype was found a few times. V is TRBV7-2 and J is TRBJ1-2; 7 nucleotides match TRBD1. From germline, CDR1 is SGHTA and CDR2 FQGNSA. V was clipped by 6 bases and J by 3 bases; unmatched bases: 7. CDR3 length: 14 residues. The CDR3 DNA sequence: TGTGCCAGCAGATTCCAGGGGGTCGACTATGGCTACACCTTC. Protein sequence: CASRFQGVDYGYTF.

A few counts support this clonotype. In nucleotides, the CDR3 is TGTGCCAGCAGGGACGGGAGGGGCGCTGGAAACACCATATATTTT. It translates to CASRDGRGAGNTIYF. The rearrangement joins TRBV6-1 to TRBJ1-3; possible D gene TRBD1, 5 bases. Germline assignment: CDR1 MNHNS and CDR2 SASEGT. Trimming removed 6 bases at V and 2 bases at J, with 14 bases between. The CDR3 has 15 amino acids.